This T cell receptor (beta chain) was documented in a study of shared clonotypes between healthy human individuals (dated by TCRdb to between 2020 and 2021). With regard to the full study: Three men and a couple of women, aged 18 to 49 years, made up the cohort. For each donor, three plates each were used for CD4 naive and CD4 memory, two plates were used for CD8 naive, and one plate was used for CD8 memory. To increase sequencing depth and limit assay-specific biases, TCR repertoire library preparation and sequencing were carried out by different laboratories using diverse techniques. Leukapheresis yielded between about 0.9 and 9 billion PBMCs per donor. The study deeply sequenced blood TCR repertoires of five healthy adults to estimate repertoire size and the extent of clonotype sharing between individuals.

Using the deep immunoSEQ assay, TCR CDR3 regions were amplified from genomic DNA by multiplex PCR. Extracted genomic DNA from each cell subset was spread evenly across all wells of several immunoSEQ 96-well plates, with each plate serving as a replicate. For sorted subsets, each replicate PCR was loaded with about 0.2 ug genomic DNA, equivalent to 30,000 or so T cell genomes. Purified libraries were measured with a Qubit 3.0 fluorometer, size-checked on a Bioanalyzer 2100, and measured again with the KAPA Library Quantification kit. Each immunoSEQ 96-well plate was sequenced on its own single-read 150-cycle Illumina NextSeq 550 flow cell. Regarding the original processing steps: Because the immunoSEQ output included only junctional sequences and no quality scores, the filtering could not be the same as the filtering used for full-length reads. To assign V/J genes and CDR3, sequences were annotated against IMGT germline references using PyIR, a Python wrapper for IgBLAST v1.9. Reads were removed for weak V/J assignments (E-value above 1e-6), missing CDR3, stop codons, out-of-frame junctions, or ambiguous translated residues. V3J clonotypes were defined as sequences sharing the same inferred V gene, J gene, and CDR3 amino acid sequence. To compute the percentage overlap between repertoires, the number of shared unique clonotypes was divided by the size of the smaller repertoire. Three approaches were used to assess repertoire richness: RTK rarefaction, the Chao1 estimator, and Recon v2.1 estimates of unobserved clonotypes. OLGA was used to compute generation probabilities for all TCRbeta clonotypes that the gDNA method yielded from a handful of donors. TCRdb stores this immuneACCESS table with in-frame sequences only. Part of the clones is absent; in the studies checked, under half of the shortfall reflects unresolved V genes, and no reason is known for the rest. The D gene and trimming were derived from the DNA, and the V and J assignments and clone size from that table. The sample yields nearly 2 million clones; approximately 95% were counted once. The ten largest clonotypes hold 1% to 1.5% of the sample.

Trimming removed 1 base from V and 3 bases from J; the gene matches leave 3 bases unexplained. The CDR3 runs 15 residues from the cysteine to the phenylalanine. Of the read, only the CDR3 DNA is kept; its 45 bases are in frame from base 1. The germline V gene yields MNHNS for CDR1 and SASEGT for CDR2. Summary of the overall study and its limitations: Only blood was sampled, and tissue TCR repertoires likely differ from those in blood. The genetic and exposure-history diversity represented was limited by the small number of donors. Larger estimated clonotype richness was generally found for naive subsets than for memory subsets. Clonotypes shared by all four sorted-subset donors showed higher generation probabilities than non-shared clonotypes. Pairwise subsampling indicated that sequencing depth was expected to affect the degree of clonotype sharing among donors. Even with the large sequencing depth, rarefaction of the sorted-subset datasets indicated that sequencing was incomplete. Sharing across a few donors was observed for about 4.8% of naive CD4, about 4% of naive CD8, over 2% of memory CD4, and about 0.4% of memory CD8 clonotypes.

For the CD8 naive samples, CD45RO-negative cells were positively selected for CCR7, yielding a CD45RA+CCR7+ population from which TemRA cells were excluded. Healthy HIV-negative adults with no recently reported acute infections or vaccinations were included as donors. Every donor was a Caucasian adult residing in Nashville, Tennessee, USA. Blood was obtained by leukapheresis, after which PBMCs were separated by Ficoll-Histopaque density gradient centrifugation and cryopreserved in liquid nitrogen vapor phase. Analytical flow cytometry was used to check the purity and quantity of every magnetically sorted T cell population. Genomic DNA was isolated from each sorted fraction and quantified by UV absorbance on a Nanodrop 2000c. About this clone: Its antigen is unknown. The record has no base qualities; no much larger clone is one base away.

Sequencing input: naive CD8+ T cells sorted from blood. The label giving this sample's cell subset or site can be read as: CD45RA+CCR7+. The sequence came from a man aged 18 to 29 in good health. The sequence joins TRBV6-1 to TRBJ2-7, with TRBD2 matching 10 junction bases. The CDR3 region: CASSEDRTSGYEQYF. The nucleotide sequence is given as TGTGCCAGCAGTGAAGATCGGACTAGCGGCTACGAGCAGTACTTC.